Reported below is one TCR beta chain. Its antigen is undetermined. This specimen comes from a study of T cell repertoires in cytomegalovirus infection. Background on the study: Selection of CMV epitopes for the study included recently identified HLA-C-restricted and well-studied HLA-B-restricted ones. Both a matching HLA type and CMV infection were indicated by public TCR beta signatures. The study's findings and limits: Ex vivo responses were dominated by HLA-C-restricted CMV-specific TCR beta clonotypes.

The V end was cut by 1 base, the J end by 0 bases, with 20 bases between. Germline assignment: CDR1 SEHNR and CDR2 FQNEAQ (reference sequence). The CDR3 totals 19 residues. TCRdb called the reads again in MiXCR, with one record for every CDR3 protein. The table has approximately 390,000 distinct CDR3 sequences, 34% seen once. The specimen was cultured PBMCs, collected from culture after CMV antigen stimulation. The chain combines TRBV7-9 with TRBJ2-3; D tentatively reads TRBD1 or TRBD2 (5 bases each). The clonotype originates from a human donor in good health (CMV status not recorded). Some clones in this sample may be carry-over from other donors' samples. The DNA of the CDR3 is TGTGCCAGCAGCTTAGTTGTCGCCCCGGGGACGTCAAGCACAGATACGCAGTATTTT. Translating gives CASSLVVAPGTSSTDTQYF.